The 27 T cell receptor beta chains listed next were all sequenced from one sample in a study of beta chain features in type 1 diabetes. General study results and limits: Type 1 diabetes patients had moderately but significantly shorter TCRB CDR3s in all four CD4+ subsets.

The isolated RNA, all of it, was reverse transcribed, so expressed TCRB transcripts were what got sequenced. Profiled with immunoSEQ multiplex PCR; TCRdb holds only in-frame clones, not every one. The sample carries 300,000 or so clones, roughly 13% recorded once. Their target antigens are unknown. The sequencing sample was made of naive CD4+ T cells from blood. Receptors were obtained from a man between 25 and 39 years old with type 1 diabetes.

This clone was seen only a few times. This chain links TRBV9 with TRBJ2-3; unclear D gene. V was clipped by 3 bases and J by 2 bases, with 7 bases between them. The V gene's germline CDR1 is SGDLS and CDR2 YYNGEE. The CDR3 has 13 residues. CDR3 loop: CASSASFTDTQYF. The CDR3 DNA follows: TGTGCCAGCAGCGCCTCCTTCACAGATACGCAGTATTTT.

In this sample, this clone turned up a few times. The V and J genes are TRBV11-2 and TRBJ2-7; D is undetermined. Trimming removed 1 base at V and 7 bases at J, with 14 bases between. The germline V gene encodes CDR1 SGHAT and CDR2 FQNNGV. CDR3 length: 14 residues. The DNA of the CDR3 is TGTGCCAGCAGCTTAGGCTGGCGGTTTGGGGAGCAGTACTTC. Amino acid sequence: CASSLGWRFGEQYF.

This clone was seen a handful of times. V gene TRBV4-2 combines with J gene TRBJ2-7, with 10 bases fitting TRBD1. V was pared by 0 bases and J by 3 bases, with 8 bases of the junction left unmatched. Germline loops: CDR1 LGHNA, CDR2 YNFKEQ. This CDR3 comprises 17 residues. CDR3 sequence reads: CASSQDAVRTGGYEQYF. CDR3 coding DNA: TGTGCCAGCAGCCAAGATGCGGTCAGGACAGGGGGCTACGAGCAGTACTTC.

This sequence joins TRBV2 and TRBJ2-7; perhaps TRBD1 as D (5 bases). V was pared by 4 bases and J by 6 bases, with 19 bases between. CDR3 length: 15 amino acids. CDR1 and CDR2 (germline): SNHLY, FYNNEI. CDR3 nucleotide sequence: TGTGCCAGCAGTGCCCAGACAGCGTCCGGAGTCGAGCAGTACTTC. Amino acid sequence: CASSAQTASGVEQYF.

This chain uses TRBV7-2 with TRBJ2-5; 15 bases map to TRBD2. The V gene's germline CDR1 is SGHTA and CDR2 FQGNSA. The CDR3 has 15 residues. J lost 5 bases, V lost 5 bases, and 3 bases had no gene match. The CDR3 reads CASSRTSGRAETQYF. DNA of the CDR3: TGTGCCAGCAGCAGGACTAGCGGGAGGGCCGAGACCCAGTACTTC.

A remark on this clone: Different DNA sequences within this sample yield the same CDR3. The chain carries TRBV5-1 and TRBJ2-7; TRBD1 aligns across 8 bases. The V and J ends lost 5 bases and 1 base, in that order; junction bases with no gene match: 5. There are 14 residues in the CDR3. Per the germline V gene, CDR1 is SGHRS and CDR2 is YFSETQ. The CDR3 nucleotides are TGCGCCAGCAGATCCGGGACAGGATCCTACGAGCAGTACTTC. This codes for CASRSGTGSYEQYF.

The chain is built from TRBV5-4 and TRBJ2-7; D perhaps matches TRBD1 (5 bases). The length of the CDR3 is 14 residues. Trimming pared 1 base from V and 0 bases from J, leaving 8 bases between. Germline V lookup: CDR1 SGHNT, CDR2 YYREEE (reference sequence). The CDR3 nucleotides are TGTGCCAGCAGCTTGAGCAGGGACTCCTACGAGCAGTACTTC. The encoded protein is CASSLSRDSYEQYF.

This clone was seen more than once but under ten times. Different DNA sequences within this sample yield the same CDR3. The chain couples TRBV20-1 to TRBJ2-1; the D gene is possibly TRBD1 (5 bases). The V end lost 6 bases, the J end lost 7 bases, and 7 bases lay between the germline ends. This CDR3 is 10 amino acids long. Germline V CDR1 and CDR2: DFQATT, SNEGSKA (reference sequence). As DNA, the CDR3 is TGCAGTGCCCCAGGGAATGAGCAGTTCTTC. Protein: CSAPGNEQFF.

The chain uses TRBV5-6 and TRBJ1-1; tentative D call: TRBD1 (5 bases). CDR1 is SGHDT and CDR2 is YYEEEE in the germline V gene. The length of the CDR3 is 14 residues. V lost 0 bases and J 4 bases, leaving 10 bases between the germline ends. CDR3 in amino acids: CASSLGGVVTEAFF. The CDR3 DNA reads as TGTGCCAGCAGCTTGGGGGGCGTGGTCACTGAAGCTTTCTTT.

The rearrangement uses TRBV7-2 and TRBJ1-2, with 8 bases fitting TRBD1. There are 13 residues in the CDR3. After removal of 9 bases from V and 6 bases from J, the junction contained 9 bases not matched to a gene. The germline V gene has CDR1 SGHTA and CDR2 FQGNSA. The CDR3 sequence is CASGQGLVNGYTF. CDR3 nucleotides: TGTGCCAGTGGACAGGGTCTAGTGAATGGCTACACCTTC.

This clone showed up just a few times. The chain is built from TRBV28 and TRBJ2-1, with TRBD1 as a possible D gene (6 bases). With 5 bases removed from V and 6 bases from J, the gap between germline ends came to 14 bases. The germline CDR1 and CDR2 sequences are MDHEN and SYDVKM. The CDR3 loop spans 14 amino acids. This chain's CDR3 is CASSPRGLTNEQFF. CDR3 nucleotides: TGTGCCAGCAGTCCCAGGGGCCTCACCAATGAGCAGTTCTTC.

V is TRBV28 and J is TRBJ1-5; 10 nucleotides line up with TRBD1. Germline assignment: CDR1 MDHEN and CDR2 SYDVKM. This CDR3 is 16 amino acids long. With V trimmed by 6 bases and J by 5 bases, 10 bases remained unmatched. The CDR3 loop reads CASRLTGTGVDQPQHF. As DNA, the CDR3 is TGTGCCAGCAGGTTAACCGGGACAGGGGTAGATCAGCCCCAGCATTTT.

The chain couples TRBV28 to TRBJ2-2; D is perhaps TRBD1 (5 bases). Trimming shortened V by 5 bases and J by 6 bases, and 16 bases separated the two germline ends. CDR3 length equals 15 residues. Germline lookup yields CDR1 MDHEN and CDR2 SYDVKM. CDR3 sequence (DNA): TGTGCCAGCAGTGGGTGGGGCAGGGTTTCCGGGGAGCTGTTTTTT. Protein: CASSGWGRVSGELFF.

V usage is TRBV7-2 and J usage is TRBJ2-7; 14 bases fit TRBD2. This CDR3 contains 14 residues. The ends lost 5 bases at V and 5 bases at J; junction bases unmatched: 2. Germline V CDR1 and CDR2: SGHTA, FQGNSA. The CDR3 sequence: CASSKGLAGDEQYF. In DNA form, the CDR3 reads TGTGCCAGCAGCAAGGGACTAGCGGGAGACGAGCAGTACTTC.

Only a few counts were recorded for this clone. This chain uses TRBV7-9 with TRBJ2-7; D is undetermined. Trimming left V 1 base short and J 1 base short, with 5 bases between. CDR1 and CDR2 from the germline V gene are SEHNR and FQNEAQ (reference sequence). The CDR3 loop spans 13 amino acids. CDR3 nucleotides: TGTGCCAGCAGCTTAGGGGCATCCTACGAGCAGTACTTC. This encodes CASSLGASYEQYF.

This clone was seen a handful of times. This chain connects TRBV5-1 to TRBJ2-2; 11 positions agree with TRBD2. The germline V gene has CDR1 SGHRS and CDR2 YFSETQ. V was pared by 0 bases and J by 6 bases, with 7 bases of the junction left unmatched. CDR3 size: 17 residues. CDR3 DNA: TGCGCCAGCAGCTTGGAGCTCCTAGCGGGAGGTGCCGGGGAGCTGTTTTTT. It specifies CASSLELLAGGAGELFF.

The V gene is TRBV19, the J gene TRBJ2-3; 11 bases match TRBD2. The CDR3 loop spans 15 amino acids. With V trimmed by 5 bases and J by 6 bases, 7 bases remained unmatched. Germline V gives CDR1 LNHDA, CDR2 SQIVND (reference sequence). The CDR3 here is CASSSTSGRWDTQYF. The CDR3 bases are TGTGCCAGTAGTTCTACTAGCGGGAGATGGGATACGCAGTATTTT.

Notes on this clone: The identical CDR3 is also encoded by other nucleotide sequences in the sample. V is TRBV2 and J is TRBJ2-1; D unclear. The V and J ends lost 4 bases and 7 bases respectively, with 8 bases between them. The CDR3 runs 12 residues. Germline V gene sequence: CDR1 SNHLY, CDR2 FYNNEI. The chain's CDR3 is CASSGSGNEQFF. CDR3 coding DNA: TGTGCCAGCAGTGGTTCCGGTAATGAGCAGTTCTTC.

This clone was seen only a few times. J is TRBJ2-7 and V is TRBV29-1; TRBD2 aligns across 8 bases. The CDR3 length is 14 residues. The V gene end was trimmed by 6 bases and the J gene end by 0 bases; junction bases not matched to a gene: 7. Germline-derived CDR1 and CDR2 are SQVTM and ANQGSEA. Here the CDR3 DNA reads TGCAGCGTGGGAATGGGGACTAGCTCCTACGAGCAGTACTTC. Residues: CSVGMGTSSYEQYF.

The chain uses TRBV27 and TRBJ1-4; no definite D call. CDR1 is MNHEY, CDR2 SMNVEV, per germline (reference sequence). Deletions cut 6 bases from V and 0 bases from J, with 20 bases between. The CDR3 spans 18 residues. The CDR3 reads CASSRLSLLQSTNEKLFF. The CDR3 region has the DNA TGTGCCAGCAGCCGATTATCTCTCTTACAGTCAACTAATGAAAAACTGTTTTTT.

The gene calls are TRBV29-1 and TRBJ2-1, with D maybe TRBD2 (5 bases). CDR3 length equals 14 residues. Germline V gene data show CDR1 as SQVTM and CDR2 as ANQGSEA. Trimming cost V 4 bases and J 2 bases, with 12 bases left between them. CDR3 coding DNA: TGCAGCGTTGTAGGAGCGGTTACCTACAATGAGCAGTTCTTC. Translating gives CSVVGAVTYNEQFF.

The table lists this clone with a few counts. V is TRBV18 and J is TRBJ2-5; no clear D. The germline V gene has CDR1 KGHSH and CDR2 LQKENI. The germline V and J ends were trimmed by 1 base and 2 bases, with 5 bases remaining between them. The CDR3 covers 13 residues. The CDR3 spells CASSPLSQETQYF. The CDR3 DNA follows: TGTGCCAGCTCACCACTCAGTCAAGAGACCCAGTACTTC.

This clone was counted a few times. This chain joins TRBV7-2 and TRBJ2-7; 13 bases map to TRBD2. From germline, CDR1 is SGHTA and CDR2 FQGNSA. Trimming at V came to 3 bases and at J to 2 bases, leaving 1 base not matched to a gene. The CDR3 contains 15 residues. CDR3 sequence (DNA): TGTGCCAGCAGCTTGGGACTAGCGGGGCCCTACGAGCAGTACTTC. Translating gives CASSLGLAGPYEQYF.

This clone appeared a few times. The chain carries TRBV19 and TRBJ2-1; possibly TRBD2 for D (6 bases). Germline V gene sequence: CDR1 LNHDA, CDR2 SQIVND (reference sequence). The CDR3 consists of 14 residues. The germline V and J ends were trimmed by 4 bases and 8 bases, with 15 bases remaining between them. DNA for the CDR3: TGTGCCAGTAGTACGGGACTTCAACGCGATGAGCAGTTCTTC. Residues: CASSTGLQRDEQFF.

This clone appeared once. The genes are TRBV7-2 and TRBJ2-2; 7 bases are shared with TRBD2. This CDR3 contains 15 residues. V lost 5 bases, J lost 5 bases, and 8 bases stayed unmatched. The germline V gene encodes CDR1 SGHTA and CDR2 FQGNSA. CDR3 sequence (DNA): TGTGCCAGCAGCCTCCAGCGGGGAGGGACCGGGGAGCTGTTTTTT. Protein product: CASSLQRGGTGELFF.

This clone turned up a few times. CDR3: CAIRRTSGRGNEQFF. DNA of the CDR3: TGTGCCATCAGACGGACTAGCGGGAGAGGTAATGAGCAGTTCTTC. This chain uses TRBV10-3 with TRBJ2-1; 13 nucleotides agree with TRBD2. The length of the CDR3 is 15 residues. Trimming at V came to 6 bases and at J to 7 bases, leaving 6 bases not matched to a gene. Per the germline V gene, CDR1 is ENHRY and CDR2 is SYGVKD.

V and J are TRBV5-1 and TRBJ2-5; D is undetermined. V lost 1 base, J lost 5 bases, and 9 bases lay in between. Germline CDR1 and CDR2: SGHRS and YFSETQ. The CDR3 is 13 amino acids. CDR3 nucleotide sequence: TGCGCCAGCAGCTTGCAGCGTTGGGAGACCCAGTACTTC. This translates into CASSLQRWETQYF.